Reported below is one TCR beta chain. CDR1 and CDR2 (germline): LGHNA, YNFKEQ. V dropped 1 base and J dropped 4; count of bases not matched to a gene: 13. The CDR3 extends over 17 amino acids. Produced via immunoSEQ multiplex PCR; TCRdb's table is partial and in-frame only. Among roughly 59,000 clones listed, more than 75% were seen once. This entry belongs to a study of technical replicates of blood from several donors. Sample: PBMCs. This receptor was taken from a human donor in good health. Some clones in this sample may be carry-over from other donors' samples. V is TRBV4-2 and J is TRBJ2-7; 7 bases are a match to TRBD2. The CDR3 nucleotides are TGTGCCAGCAGCCAAGCAGCCCTTGGGGATAGCGGGTACGAGCAGTACTTC. Translating it yields CASSQAALGDSGYEQYF.